This T cell receptor beta chain emerged from a study of control samples from healthy donors and cancer patients (dated by TCRdb to 2018 to 2020). Remarks on this clone: Its cognate antigen has yet to be identified. It has no much larger one-base neighbor in the sample; base qualities were not kept.

The library was prepared using the immunoSEQ multiplex PCR assay. As stored in TCRdb, this immuneACCESS dataset retains in-frame rearrangements with V and J assigned. A fraction of the clones does not appear; measured against another copy, unresolved V genes explain less than half of the discrepancy, and the remainder lacks a known reason. The sample table records roughly 120,000 clones; roughly 90% of these occur just once. The ten largest clones represent roughly 40% of the sample. The clonotype was recovered from a man between 50 and 59 years old in good health. The sequenced material came from blood.

The DNA sequence reads TGTGCCAGCAGCTTTCAGGGATACGAGCAGTACTTC. The translation is CASSFQGYEQYF. The chain links TRBV7-2 with TRBJ2-7; a tentative D call is TRBD1 (5 bases match). Measured from the cysteine to the phenylalanine, the CDR3 is 12 residues long. Solely the CDR3 DNA is kept, with 36 bases framed from the first base. V drops 3 bases and J drops 4 bases, leaving 7 bases in between. CDR1 and CDR2 (SGHTA, FQGNSA) derive from the germline V gene.